This entry lists 10 T cell receptor beta chains sequenced from one sample in a study of cytomegalovirus exposure and HLA in healthy donors. Researchers ran the PCR with 60 Vbeta and 13 Jbeta primers. TCRdb's copy holds only in-frame clones and misses some; the assay was immunoSEQ multiplex PCR. The data show around 70,000 clones, with 78% seen just once and around 9.3% held by the top ten. Sequencing was done on a sample of PBMCs. The receptors derive from a woman between 40 and 55 years old in good health and CMV-seropositive.

This clone was found a few times. The gene calls are TRBV6-5 and TRBJ2-7, with 7 bases matching TRBD1. After removal of 2 bases from V and 13 bases from J, the junction contained 5 bases not matched to a gene. Germline-derived CDR1 and CDR2 are MNHEY and SVGAGI. CDR3 length equals 11 residues. The chain's CDR3 is CASSYETGFYF. The CDR3 DNA reads TGTGCCAGCAGTTACGAGACAGGGTTCTACTTC.

V gene TRBV7-9 combines with J gene TRBJ2-7, with 8 bases lining up with TRBD1. V dropped 6 bases and J dropped 2; count of bases not matched to a gene: 12. The CDR3 length is 16 residues. Germline CDR1 is SEHNR and CDR2 is FQNEAQ (reference sequence). CDR3 sequence (DNA): TGTGCCAGCAGTTACCCGACAGGGGAGGCGACCTACGAGCAGTACTTC. Amino acid sequence: CASSYPTGEATYEQYF. The full variable domain, with the rest looked up from reference TRBV7-9 and TRBJ2-7, is DTGVSQNPRHKITKRGQNVTFRCDPISEHNRLYWYRQTLGQGPEFLTYFQNEAQLEKSRLLSDRFSAERPKGSFSTLEIQRTEQGDSAMYLCASSYPTGEATYEQYFGPGTRLTVT.

The J gene is TRBJ2-1, the V gene TRBV5-1, with 7 bases identical to TRBD2. V lost 4 bases to trimming and J lost 0 bases; unmatched junction nucleotides: 1. The CDR3 loop spans 14 amino acids. From germline, CDR1 is SGHRS and CDR2 YFSETQ. The CDR3 is CASSRDYSYNEQFF. The CDR3 DNA follows: TGCGCCAGCAGCCGGGACTACTCCTACAATGAGCAGTTCTTC.

This clone was seen a single time. The V gene is TRBV28, the J gene TRBJ2-7; D possibly corresponds to TRBD2 (7 bases). Trimming left V 3 bases short and J 1 base short, with 16 bases between. There are 16 residues in the CDR3. Germline-derived CDR1 and CDR2 are MDHEN and SYDVKM. The CDR3 coding sequence is TGTGCCAGCAGTTTGGCCGGGGGGCGGGGTTCCTACGAGCAGTACTTC. As protein: CASSLAGGRGSYEQYF.

J is TRBJ2-7 and V is TRBV5-1; D is perhaps TRBD2 (5 bases). Germline V gene lookup returns CDR1 SGHRS and CDR2 YFSETQ. Trimming removed 4 bases from V and 9 bases from J, with 17 bases in between. There are 13 residues in the CDR3. CDR3: CASSLDWELRQYF. The CDR3 DNA reads TGCGCCAGCAGCCTGGACTGGGAGCTGAGGCAGTACTTC.

V is TRBV7-2 and J is TRBJ2-3; D is perhaps TRBD1 (5 bases). Germline CDR1 reads SGHTA; CDR2 reads FQGNSA. The CDR3 runs 12 residues. V lost 1 base, J lost 8 bases, and 7 bases lay in between. The CDR3 sequence is CASSLEGRTQYF. The CDR3 DNA is TGTGCCAGCAGCTTAGAGGGGCGTACGCAGTATTTT.

This chain connects TRBV11-1 to TRBJ1-4; weak D call: TRBD1 (5 bases). Germline V gene sequence: CDR1 SGHAT, CDR2 FQDESV (reference sequence). This CDR3 contains 13 residues. Trimming removed 5 bases at V and 5 bases at J, with 9 bases between. CDR3 sequence (DNA): TGTGCCAGCAGCAAGAACAGGAATGAAAAACTGTTTTTT. It yields the protein CASSKNRNEKLFF.

J is TRBJ1-4 and V is TRBV2; 11 bases fit TRBD1. The CDR3 has 16 amino acids. The germline gives CDR1 SNHLY, CDR2 FYNNEI. Unmatched junction bases numbered 5, after V lost 8 bases and J lost 0 bases. The CDR3 coding sequence is TGTGCCAGCCGGACAGGGGGCGGACCAACTAATGAAAAACTGTTTTTT. It yields the protein CASRTGGGPTNEKLFF.

This clone was detected a few times. The V gene is TRBV16, the J gene TRBJ1-1; perhaps TRBD1 as D (5 bases). This CDR3 has 14 amino acids. In germline, CDR1 is KGHSY, CDR2 FQNENV. The V end lost 8 bases, the J end lost 6 bases, and 19 bases lay between the germline ends. CDR3 in DNA: TGTGCCAGCCAAACGGGGGTAGGGTTAGCTGAAGCTTTCTTT. Its translation is CASQTGVGLAEAFF.

This sequence joins TRBV5-1 and TRBJ2-2, with 11 positions matching TRBD2. This CDR3 spans 16 amino acids. The V gene end was trimmed by 1 base and the J gene end by 5 bases; junction bases not matched to a gene: 4. CDR1 and CDR2 from the germline V gene are SGHRS and YFSETQ. CDR3 protein: CASSLLASGGTGELFF. DNA of the CDR3: TGCGCCAGCAGCTTGTTGGCTAGCGGGGGGACCGGGGAGCTGTTTTTT.